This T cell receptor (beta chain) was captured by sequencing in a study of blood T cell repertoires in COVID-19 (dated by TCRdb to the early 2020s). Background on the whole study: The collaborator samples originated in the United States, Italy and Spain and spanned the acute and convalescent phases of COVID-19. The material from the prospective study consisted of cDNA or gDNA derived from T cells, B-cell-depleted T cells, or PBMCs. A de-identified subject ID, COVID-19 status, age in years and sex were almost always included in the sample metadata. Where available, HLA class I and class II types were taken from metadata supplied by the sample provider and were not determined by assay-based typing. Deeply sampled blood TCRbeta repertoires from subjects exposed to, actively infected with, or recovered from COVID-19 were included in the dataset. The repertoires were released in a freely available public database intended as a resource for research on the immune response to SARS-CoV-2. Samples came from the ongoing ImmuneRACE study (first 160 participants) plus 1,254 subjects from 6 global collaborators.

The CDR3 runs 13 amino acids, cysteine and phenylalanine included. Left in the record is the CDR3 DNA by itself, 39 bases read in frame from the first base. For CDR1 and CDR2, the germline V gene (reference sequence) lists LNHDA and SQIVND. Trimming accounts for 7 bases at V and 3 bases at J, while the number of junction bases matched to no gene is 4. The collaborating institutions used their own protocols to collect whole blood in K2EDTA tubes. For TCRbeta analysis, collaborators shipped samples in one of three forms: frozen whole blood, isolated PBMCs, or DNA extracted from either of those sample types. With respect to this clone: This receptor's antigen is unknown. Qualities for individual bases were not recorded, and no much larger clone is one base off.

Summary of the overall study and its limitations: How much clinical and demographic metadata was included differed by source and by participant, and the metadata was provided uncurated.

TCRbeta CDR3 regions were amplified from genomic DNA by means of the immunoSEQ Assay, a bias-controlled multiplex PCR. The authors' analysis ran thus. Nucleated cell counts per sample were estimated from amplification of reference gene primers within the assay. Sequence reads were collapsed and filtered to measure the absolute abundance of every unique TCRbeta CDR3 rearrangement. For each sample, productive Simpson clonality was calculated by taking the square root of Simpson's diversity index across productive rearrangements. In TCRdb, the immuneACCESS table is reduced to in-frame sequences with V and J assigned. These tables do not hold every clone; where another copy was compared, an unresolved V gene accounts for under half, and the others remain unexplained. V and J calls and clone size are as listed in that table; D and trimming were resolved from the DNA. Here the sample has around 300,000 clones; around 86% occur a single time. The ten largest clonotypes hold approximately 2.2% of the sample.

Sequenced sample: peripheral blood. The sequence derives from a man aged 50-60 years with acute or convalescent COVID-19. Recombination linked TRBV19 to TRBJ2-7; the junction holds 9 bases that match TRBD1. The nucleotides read TGTGCCAGTATCGCGACAGGGGGCTACGAGCAGTACTTC. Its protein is CASIATGGYEQYF.